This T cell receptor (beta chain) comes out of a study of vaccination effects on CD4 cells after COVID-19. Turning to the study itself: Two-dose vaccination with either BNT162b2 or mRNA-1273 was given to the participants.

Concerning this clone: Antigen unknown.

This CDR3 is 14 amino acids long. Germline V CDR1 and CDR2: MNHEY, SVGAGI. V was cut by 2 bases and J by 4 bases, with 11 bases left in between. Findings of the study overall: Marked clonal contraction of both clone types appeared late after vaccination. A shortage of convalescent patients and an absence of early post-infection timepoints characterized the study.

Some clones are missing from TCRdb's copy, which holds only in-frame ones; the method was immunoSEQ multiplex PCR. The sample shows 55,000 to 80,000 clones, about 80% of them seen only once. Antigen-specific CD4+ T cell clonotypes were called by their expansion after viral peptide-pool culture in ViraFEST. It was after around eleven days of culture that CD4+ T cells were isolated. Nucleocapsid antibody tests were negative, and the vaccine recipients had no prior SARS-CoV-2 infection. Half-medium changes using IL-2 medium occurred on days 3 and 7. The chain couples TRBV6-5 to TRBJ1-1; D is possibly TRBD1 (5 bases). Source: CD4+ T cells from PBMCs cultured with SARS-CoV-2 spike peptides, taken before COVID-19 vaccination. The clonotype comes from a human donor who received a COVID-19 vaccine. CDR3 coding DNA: TGTGCCAGCAGTTACGTGGGGGAGGTCACTGAAGCTTTCTTT. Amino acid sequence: CASSYVGEVTEAFF.